The clone carrying this T cell receptor (beta chain) was counted only a few times. The antigen remains unidentified. These data belong to a study of blood T cells in healthy people across ages. Study-level results: Unsorted PBMCs prevented conclusive naive versus antigen-experienced comparison. Estimated diversity that came from one million T cells was considered an underestimate. Greater diversity and more naive CD4+ cells were seen in long-lived donors than in aged donors.

CDR1 and CDR2 from the germline V gene are SGHTA and FQGNSA. The CDR3 has 16 amino acids. J lost 1 base, V lost 0 bases, and 5 bases had no gene match. PCR was performed a second time for about 7 to 11 cycles using a sample-barcoded 5' primer and a J-beta primer mix. TCRdb redid the calling of the 5' RACE reads with MiXCR, one entry per CDR3 protein. Among 600,000 to 850,000 distinct CDR3 sequences listed, around 40% were seen once. The sequence came from a woman in her fifties or sixties in good health. The sequenced material came from blood. The chain joins TRBV7-2 to TRBJ2-7, with 8 nucleotides matching TRBD2. The CDR3 protein is CASSLATSVNSYEQYF. In nucleotides, the CDR3 is TGTGCCAGCAGCTTAGCGACTAGCGTTAATTCCTACGAGCAGTACTTC. The full variable domain, its missing parts supplied by reference TRBV7-2 and TRBJ2-7, is GAGVSQSPSNKVTEKGKDVELRCDPISGHTALYWYRQSLGQGLEFLIYFQGNSAPDKSGLPSDRFSAERTGGSVSTLTIQRTQQEDSAVYLCASSLATSVNSYEQYFGPGTRLTVT.